These 24 T cell receptor beta chains came from one sample sequenced in a study of PD-1 blockade in classical Hodgkin lymphoma. Only in-frame clones appear in the TCRdb table, and some are missing; sequencing was by immunoSEQ multiplex PCR. The data hold some 35,000 clones, with around 89% observed a single time. Time point noted: newly diagnosed, previously untreated cHL patient sample. With magnetic negative selection, CD4+ T cells were purified from PBMCs that had been thawed. The sequenced sample consisted of CD4+ T cells from blood. These receptors were taken from a human donor with classical Hodgkin lymphoma.

For the CDR3, the DNA is TGTGCCAGCAGTTACCCTAGGACCGAAAACACTGAAGCTTTCTTT. This gives the protein CASSYPRTENTEAFF. This chain links TRBV6-5 with TRBJ1-1; unclear D gene. The CDR3 loop spans 15 amino acids. Germline assignment: CDR1 MNHEY and CDR2 SVGAGI. Trimming cost V 2 bases and J 2 bases, with 12 bases left between them.

This chain connects TRBV28 to TRBJ1-5; D gene unclear. The germline V and J ends were trimmed by 8 bases and 8 bases, with 13 bases remaining between them. This CDR3 region has 12 residues. CDR1 MDHEN and CDR2 SYDVKM come from the germline V gene. The CDR3 region is CASFDGGKPQHF. The CDR3 region has the DNA TGTGCCAGCTTTGATGGAGGGAAGCCCCAGCATTTT.

The rearrangement links TRBV12-2 to TRBJ2-3; the table calls TRBD2, which could not be checked here. TRBV12-2 is deemed a pseudogene. The CDR3 is made up of 20 amino acids. CDR3 DNA sequence: TGTGCAAGTCGCTTAGTTAGGTTATGTCGCGGGGGGCACCGCACAGATACGCAGTATTTT. Encoded protein: CASRLVRLCRGGHRTDTQYF.

This chain uses TRBV27 with TRBJ1-3; the match to TRBD1 covers 7 bases. This CDR3 is built from 14 residues. V lost 4 bases to trimming and J lost 7 bases; unmatched junction nucleotides: 7. Germline V CDR1 and CDR2: MNHEY, SMNVEV (reference sequence). The CDR3 reads CASSSAAGGNTIYF. DNA of the CDR3: TGTGCCAGCAGTTCAGCGGCAGGGGGGAACACCATATATTTT.

In this sample, this clone turned up once. This chain connects TRBV18 to TRBJ1-1, with D unclear. Germline V gene lookup returns CDR1 KGHSH and CDR2 LQKENI. Trimming left V 2 bases short and J 1 base short, with 14 bases between. The CDR3 sequence is 16 residues long. The CDR3 here is CASSPSFGLRNTEAFF. CDR3 nucleotide sequence: TGTGCCAGCTCACCATCTTTTGGACTGAGGAACACTGAAGCTTTCTTT.

The chain combines TRBV7-2 with TRBJ2-1, with 7 bases identical to TRBD2. Per the germline V gene, CDR1 is SGHTA and CDR2 is FQGNSA. The CDR3 runs to 15 residues. Germline trimming cut 5 bases from V and 2 bases from J; bases unmatched to any gene: 6. The CDR3 DNA sequence: TGTGCCAGCAGCACATCTAGCGGAGCCTACAATGAGCAGTTCTTC. Encoded protein: CASSTSSGAYNEQFF.

This chain uses TRBV7-3 with TRBJ1-5; no reliable D call. The germline V and J ends were trimmed by 4 bases and 2 bases, with 9 bases remaining between them. The CDR3 is 14 amino acids. Per germline, CDR1 SGHTA and CDR2 FQGTGA. CDR3 amino acids: CASSWVYGNQPQHF. The CDR3 coding sequence is TGTGCCAGCAGCTGGGTTTACGGCAATCAGCCCCAGCATTTT.

This chain uses TRBV19 with TRBJ2-3; 12 bases align to TRBD2. Per the germline V gene, CDR1 is LNHDA and CDR2 is SQIVND (reference sequence). Germline trimming cut 4 bases from V and 4 bases from J; bases unmatched to any gene: 6. The CDR3 runs to 16 residues. CDR3 nucleotides: TGTGCCAGTAGTAAACTAGCGGGAGGTCGACCAGATACGCAGTATTTT. It translates to CASSKLAGGRPDTQYF.

V and J are TRBV5-4 and TRBJ2-5; 7 positions match TRBD1. The CDR3 is 15 amino acids. V lost 0 bases to trimming and J lost 4 bases; unmatched junction nucleotides: 6. Germline V lookup: CDR1 SGHNT, CDR2 YYREEE (reference sequence). The CDR3 reads CASSLGDRIAETQYF. CDR3 sequence (DNA): TGTGCCAGCAGCTTGGGGGACAGAATAGCAGAGACCCAGTACTTC.

A few counts support this clone. The gene calls are TRBV2 and TRBJ1-1; weak D call: TRBD1 (6 bases). CDR3 size: 14 residues. Trimming stripped 2 bases from V and 11 bases from J, with 18 bases between. Germline V CDR1 and CDR2: SNHLY, FYNNEI. The CDR3 sequence is CASSENHRDGYAFF. Here the CDR3 DNA reads TGTGCCAGCAGTGAAAATCACAGGGACGGTTACGCTTTCTTT. Together with reference TRBV2 and TRBJ1-1, the CDR3 gives the full variable domain: EPEVTQTPSHQVTQMGQEVILRCVPISNHLYFYWYRQILGQKVEFLVSFYNNEISEKSEIFDDQFSVERPDGSNFTLKIRSTKLEDSAMYFCASSENHRDGYAFFGQGTRLTVV.

This chain connects TRBV29-1 to TRBJ1-2; possible D gene TRBD1, 6 bases. CDR1 and CDR2 (germline): SQVTM, ANQGSEA. V was pared by 0 bases and J by 8 bases, with 13 bases between. CDR3 length: 13 residues. The chain's CDR3 is CSVEEPGVYGYTF. CDR3 DNA sequence: TGCAGCGTTGAAGAGCCAGGGGTGTACGGCTACACCTTC.

A single count supports this clone. V gene TRBV18 combines with J gene TRBJ1-4; TRBD1 aligns across 9 bases. This CDR3 spans 17 amino acids. Germline loops: CDR1 KGHSH, CDR2 LQKENI. Trimming removed 4 bases from V and 3 bases from J; junction bases left unmatched: 9. The CDR3 nucleotides read TGTGCCAGCTCACAAAACCTACAGGGGGCAGCTAATGAAAAACTGTTTTTT. Its protein product is CASSQNLQGAANEKLFF. Looking up the rest from reference TRBV18 and TRBJ1-4 gives the full variable domain: NAGVMQNPRHLVRRRGQEARLRCSPMKGHSHVYWYRQLPEEGLKFMVYLQKENIIDESGMPKERFSAEFPKEGPSILRIQQVVRGDSAAYFCASSQNLQGAANEKLFFGSGTQLSVL.

J is TRBJ2-5 and V is TRBV7-2; TRBD1 agrees at 10 bases. CDR3 length: 16 residues. Germline V lookup: CDR1 SGHTA, CDR2 FQGNSA. With 3 bases clipped from V and 1 base from J, the junction kept 5 bases outside the gene matches. In DNA, the CDR3 is TGTGCCAGCAGCTTTATGACAGGGGGCCTCCAAGAGACCCAGTACTTC. Translating gives CASSFMTGGLQETQYF.

The genes are TRBV5-1 and TRBJ2-1; 14 nucleotides line up with TRBD2. Unmatched junction bases numbered 6, after V lost 4 bases and J lost 9 bases. The length of the CDR3 is 15 residues. Germline V gene data show CDR1 as SGHRS and CDR2 as YFSETQ. The CDR3 nucleotides read TGCGCCAGCAGCCCCGGGACTAGCGGGAGTGGTGAGCAGTTCTTC. Its protein is CASSPGTSGSGEQFF.

This chain joins TRBV7-9 and TRBJ2-7, with D perhaps matching TRBD1 (6 bases). Trimming took off 0 bases at V and 2 bases at J, with 8 bases between the two ends. Germline values: CDR1 SEHNR, CDR2 FQNEAQ (reference sequence). This CDR3 is 14 amino acids long. Here the CDR3 DNA reads TGTGCCAGCAGCTTAGCGGCAGGGGCCTACGAGCAGTACTTC. Translation: CASSLAAGAYEQYF.

The chain combines TRBV7-2 with TRBJ2-5, with 11 bases lining up with TRBD2. Germline CDR1 SGHTA, CDR2 FQGNSA. The V and J ends lost 0 bases and 4 bases, in that order; junction bases with no gene match: 4. The CDR3 spans 16 residues. The CDR3 DNA follows: TGTGCCAGCAGCTTAGCGCTAGCGGGAGGTGGAGAGACCCAGTACTTC. It encodes CASSLALAGGGETQYF. Combining the CDR3 with reference TRBV7-2 and TRBJ2-5 gives the whole variable domain GAGVSQSPSNKVTEKGKDVELRCDPISGHTALYWYRQSLGQGLEFLIYFQGNSAPDKSGLPSDRFSAERTGGSVSTLTIQRTQQEDSAVYLCASSLALAGGGETQYFGPGTRLLVL.

This clone has only one observation. J is TRBJ2-1 and V is TRBV7-9; a weak D match, TRBD1 (6 bases). The CDR3 loop spans 15 amino acids. The V and J ends lost 5 bases and 4 bases respectively, with 15 bases between them. From germline, CDR1 is SEHNR and CDR2 FQNEAQ (reference sequence). Here the CDR3 DNA reads TGTGCCAGCAGCGCCTGGGACAACTTTTACAATGAGCAGTTCTTC. Translation: CASSAWDNFYNEQFF.

This clone has more than one count but fewer than ten. The rearrangement links TRBV5-1 to TRBJ1-6, with D maybe TRBD1 (6 bases). Germline-derived CDR1 and CDR2 are SGHRS and YFSETQ. The germline V and J ends were trimmed by 5 bases and 0 bases, with 12 bases remaining between them. The CDR3 runs 16 residues. CDR3: CASSPGQSSYNSPLHF. Here the CDR3 DNA reads TGCGCCAGCAGTCCAGGACAGAGCTCCTATAATTCACCCCTCCACTTT.

The chain employs TRBV12-5 and TRBJ1-1; D is possibly TRBD1 (5 bases). The V gene lost 5 bases and the J gene lost 3 bases, with 13 bases spanning the gap. The germline V gene has CDR1 LGHNT and CDR2 FRNRAP. The CDR3 spans 14 residues. Here the CDR3 reads CASGANRKDTEAFF. DNA of the CDR3: TGTGCTAGTGGTGCGAACAGGAAGGACACTGAAGCTTTCTTT.

The rearrangement uses TRBV10-1 and TRBJ2-3; a possible D gene is TRBD2 (6 bases). The ends were cut back, 5 bases at V and 4 bases at J, with 16 bases in the middle. Germline V gene lookup returns CDR1 WNHNN and CDR2 SYGVQD (reference sequence). The CDR3 extends over 15 amino acids. CDR3 sequence (DNA): TGCGCCAGCAGTTCCGGGACTCTGGGCCCAGATACGCAGTATTTT. Amino acid sequence: CASSSGTLGPDTQYF.

The chain is built from TRBV4-3 and TRBJ2-6; D not resolved. This CDR3 has 15 residues. The V and J ends lost 1 base and 0 bases respectively, with 4 bases between them. Germline V gene lookup returns CDR1 LGHNA and CDR2 YSLEER. CDR3 loop: CASSQGASGANVLTF. The CDR3 nucleotides are TGCGCCAGCAGCCAAGGGGCCTCTGGGGCCAACGTCCTGACTTTC.

The chain links TRBV18 to TRBJ1-5; no reliable D call. CDR3 size: 13 residues. V lost 6 bases and J lost 3, with 9 bases in between. Per germline, CDR1 KGHSH and CDR2 LQKENI. CDR3 nucleotide sequence: TGTGCCAGCTCGGGCGGGAACAATCAGCCCCAGCATTTT. This gives the protein CASSGGNNQPQHF.

CDR3 sequence (DNA): TGTGCCAGCAGCGCCGAAACAGGGCGTCGGGGTCTTGGCTACACCTTC. As protein: CASSAETGRRGLGYTF. V usage is TRBV9 and J usage is TRBJ1-2, with a weak D call TRBD1 (6 bases). The CDR3 extends over 16 amino acids. V was cut by 3 bases and J by 7 bases, with 22 bases left in between. CDR1 is SGDLS and CDR2 is YYNGEE in the germline V gene.

The chain employs TRBV10-3 and TRBJ2-7; D call uncertain. V was cut by 10 bases and J by 6 bases, with 10 bases left in between. This CDR3 is 10 amino acids long. CDR1 and CDR2 from the germline V gene are ENHRY and SYGVKD. The CDR3 protein is CASLTIEQYF. The CDR3 DNA sequence: TGTGCCAGCCTCACCATCGAGCAGTACTTC.